The clone carrying this T cell receptor beta chain was seen ten or more times. It was RNA transcripts that yielded the amplified TCR beta CDR3 regions. TCR CDR3 underwent first-round RT-PCR with the HTBI primer set. TCRdb reprocessed the multiplex PCR reads with MiXCR, giving one entry per CDR3 protein. Here the sample spans roughly 600,000 distinct CDR3 sequences, about 15% being singletons. This sample is drawn from a study of T cells in Graves' hyperthyroidism and ophthalmopathy. The CDR3 is made up of 16 amino acids. Trimming took 2 bases from V and 0 from J; bases not matched to a gene: 5. From germline, CDR1 is SGHTA and CDR2 FQGTGA.

The TCR comes from a woman in her forties or fifties with Graves' ophthalmopathy. Sequencing was done on a sample of blood. V and J are TRBV7-3 and TRBJ2-3, with 7 bases fitting TRBD2. In nucleotides, the CDR3 is TGTGCCAGCAGCTTACCGGGGGGAACTAGCACAGATACGCAGTATTTT. Translation: CASSLPGGTSTDTQYF.